Presented here are 6 T cell receptor beta chains from one specimen sequenced in a study of shared clonotypes between healthy human individuals. TCRdb's table, derived via immunoSEQ multiplex PCR, lists solely in-frame clones and lacks some. The data show around 700,000 clones, about three quarters seen once. The sequenced material came from memory CD4+ T cells sorted from blood. Subset specified: CD45RA-negative fraction. The receptors originated from a woman between 25 and 40 years old in good health.

This clone has only one observation. The V call is TRBV7-2, the J call TRBJ1-5; D is unclear. V was shortened by 0 bases and J by 3 bases, with 6 bases between the two germline ends. The CDR3 runs to 14 residues. CDR1 is SGHTA and CDR2 is FQGNSA in the germline V gene. Here the CDR3 reads CASSLARDNQPQHF. In DNA form, the CDR3 reads TGTGCCAGCAGCTTAGCTCGGGACAATCAGCCCCAGCATTTT.

This clone showed up just a few times. Other DNA sequences in this specimen translate into the identical CDR3. The genes are TRBV18 and TRBJ2-1; D gene ambiguous. The CDR3 extends over 13 amino acids. Trimming took 3 bases from V and 8 from J, leaving 11 bases between them. CDR1 is KGHSH and CDR2 is LQKENI in the germline V gene. The DNA for the CDR3 is TGTGCCAGCTCACCGGGGTTGGACGATGAGCAGTTCTTC. Translating it yields CASSPGLDDEQFF.

The chain combines TRBV28 with TRBJ2-5; 8 nucleotides align to TRBD2. TRBJ2-7 matches the DNA end more closely, so the J call is doubtful. The germline CDR1 and CDR2 sequences are MDHEN and SYDVKM. CDR3 length: 15 amino acids. CDR3 nucleotides: TGTGCCAGCACCCCCAGCGGGAGTGCTTCCTACGAGCAGTACTTC. Amino acid sequence: CASTPSGSASYEQYF.

V gene TRBV7-8 combines with J gene TRBJ2-7, with TRBD1 as a possible D gene (6 bases). Germline CDR1 and CDR2: SGHVS and FQNEAQ. Trimming left V 5 bases short and J 1 base short, with 18 bases between. The CDR3 contains 16 residues. CDR3 amino acids: CASSRRRTANSYEQYF. CDR3 in DNA: TGTGCCAGCAGCAGACGCCGGACAGCAAATTCCTACGAGCAGTACTTC.

This clone occurred once. The chain recombines TRBV7-7 with TRBJ2-7; either TRBD1 or TRBD2 may supply D (5 bases each). The ends were cut back, 1 base at V and 3 bases at J, with 22 bases in the middle. The CDR3 runs to 18 residues. The germline V gene has CDR1 SSHAT and CDR2 FNYEAQ (reference sequence). The CDR3 loop reads CASSLVGRRRSRGYEQYF. DNA of the CDR3: TGTGCCAGCAGCTTAGTGGGACGCCGCCGATCTAGGGGCTACGAGCAGTACTTC.

The rearrangement links TRBV25-1 to TRBJ1-2; possibly TRBD1 for D (6 bases). The CDR3 totals 13 residues. V was pared by 4 bases and J by 4 bases, with 10 bases between. CDR1 and CDR2 (germline): MGHDK, SYGVNS. As DNA, the CDR3 is TGTGCCAGCAGTGGCAGGGGTATCTATGGCTACACCTTC. Translated, it gives CASSGRGIYGYTF.